The 20 T cell receptor beta chains reported below all come from one sample, sequenced in a study of blood T cell repertoires in COVID-19. The protocol was immunoSEQ multiplex PCR, while the TCRdb copy is restricted to in-frame clones and leaves out a portion. The sample records roughly 190,000 clones, 88% being singletons. Sequencing was performed on peripheral blood. These TCRs come from a human donor in a cohort sampled during active COVID-19.

The chain uses TRBV7-2 and TRBJ2-7; TRBD2 might be the D (6 bases). Germline-derived CDR1 and CDR2 are SGHTA and FQGNSA. Trimming left V 5 bases short and J 4 bases short, with 12 bases between. The CDR3 totals 13 residues. In DNA form, the CDR3 reads TGTGCCAGCAGCCTAGTAGGAGGGTACGAGCAGTACTTC. It is translated as CASSLVGGYEQYF. Supplemented by reference TRBV7-2 and TRBJ2-7, the full variable domain reads GAGVSQSPSNKVTEKGKDVELRCDPISGHTALYWYRQSLGQGLEFLIYFQGNSAPDKSGLPSDRFSAERTGGSVSTLTIQRTQQEDSAVYLCASSLVGGYEQYFGPGTRLTVT.

The gene calls are TRBV23-1 and TRBJ2-7; tentative D call: TRBD1 (6 bases). TRBV23-1 qualifies as an ORF whose function is uncertain. The CDR3 totals 20 residues. The V gene lost 1 base and the J gene lost 6 bases, with 31 bases spanning the gap. This CDR3 is CASSQCGPGTFLGFSGEQYF. The CDR3 DNA follows: TGCGCCAGCAGTCAATGCGGTCCCGGGACATTCCTAGGGTTTAGTGGCGAGCAGTACTTC.

The chain couples TRBV15 to TRBJ2-1, with 9 bases fitting TRBD2. Germline assignment: CDR1 LNHNV and CDR2 YYDKDF (reference sequence). The trim removed 4 bases at V and 7 bases at J, leaving 8 bases unmatched. CDR3 length: 15 residues. The CDR3 loop is CATSMEREVVNEQFF. CDR3 in DNA: TGTGCCACCAGCATGGAGCGGGAGGTTGTGAATGAGCAGTTCTTC.

This chain joins TRBV5-1 and TRBJ2-1; 7 bases align to TRBD2. Germline V CDR1 and CDR2: SGHRS, YFSETQ. The CDR3 totals 13 residues. The V gene end was trimmed by 2 bases and the J gene end by 8 bases; junction bases not matched to a gene: 4. The CDR3 sequence: CASSFRGVDEQFF. CDR3 bases: TGCGCCAGCAGCTTTCGGGGGGTGGATGAGCAGTTCTTC.

This rearrangement joins TRBV6-5 to TRBJ2-7; D not certain. V was clipped by 6 bases and J by 2 bases, with 11 bases between them. The CDR3 is 13 amino acids. CDR1 is MNHEY, CDR2 SVGAGI, per germline. The CDR3: CASSDTTAYEQYF. The CDR3, as DNA: TGTGCCAGCAGCGATACTACTGCCTACGAGCAGTACTTC.

The V and J genes are TRBV9 and TRBJ2-1; weak D call: TRBD2 (5 bases). The CDR3 runs 13 residues. CDR1 is SGDLS and CDR2 is YYNGEE in the germline V gene. Trimming left V 1 base short and J 4 bases short, with 6 bases between. The CDR3 bases are TGTGCCAGCAGCGTAACTAGTTACAATGAGCAGTTCTTC. This codes for CASSVTSYNEQFF.

This sequence joins TRBV19 and TRBJ2-5; 13 nucleotides match TRBD2. This CDR3 contains 16 residues. With 6 bases clipped from V and 2 bases from J, the junction kept 6 bases outside the gene matches. Germline V gene data show CDR1 as LNHDA and CDR2 as SQIVND (reference sequence). The DNA of the CDR3 is TGTGCCAGTAGCCTCGGGACTAGCGGGGCTCAAGAGACCCAGTACTTC. Translation gives CASSLGTSGAQETQYF.

The chain employs TRBV19 and TRBJ1-2, with 10 bases fitting TRBD1. J gave up 7 bases and V 7 bases, and 12 bases lay outside the gene matches. The CDR3 consists of 15 residues. Germline V gives CDR1 LNHDA, CDR2 SQIVND (reference sequence). The CDR3 spells CASNTRDGTGVGYTF. DNA of the CDR3: TGTGCCAGTAACACCCGGGACGGGACAGGGGTTGGCTACACCTTC.

This rearrangement joins TRBV20-1 to TRBJ2-1; D gene unclear. The germline V gene has CDR1 DFQATT and CDR2 SNEGSKA (reference sequence). Trimming pared 3 bases from V and 0 bases from J, leaving 9 bases between. This CDR3 is 14 amino acids long. The CDR3 bases are TGCAGTGCTAGTGTCCTTTTCTCCTACAATGAGCAGTTCTTC. It codes for CSASVLFSYNEQFF.

This chain joins TRBV12-3 or TRBV12-4 and TRBJ2-1, with 9 bases lining up with TRBD1. This CDR3 has 13 residues. V dropped 6 bases and J dropped 10; count of bases not matched to a gene: 7. CDR3 region: CASSNRGRDEQFF. CDR3 nucleotide sequence: TGTGCCAGCAGCAACAGGGGGCGCGACGAGCAGTTCTTC.

V is TRBV24-1 and J is TRBJ2-1; unclear D gene. The CDR3 totals 16 residues. Germline assignment: CDR1 KGHDR and CDR2 SFDVKD. Trimming pared 4 bases from V and 1 base from J, leaving 13 bases between. The DNA of the CDR3 is TGTGCCACCAGTGAAGCATCTAGTGCGTCCTACAATGAGCAGTTCTTC. It specifies CATSEASSASYNEQFF.

The rearrangement joins TRBV7-2 to TRBJ1-1; D not certain. Germline-derived CDR1 and CDR2 are SGHTA and FQGNSA. The CDR3 has 13 residues. With 5 bases removed from V and 4 bases from J, the gap between germline ends came to 11 bases. CDR3 protein: CASSLRTVTEAFF. The CDR3 DNA is TGTGCCAGCAGCCTACGTACAGTCACTGAAGCTTTCTTT.

The V and J genes are TRBV7-2 and TRBJ2-7, with a weak D call TRBD2 (5 bases). The CDR3 loop spans 15 amino acids. Trimming cost V 3 bases and J 7 bases, with 19 bases left between them. In germline, CDR1 is SGHTA, CDR2 FQGNSA. The DNA of the CDR3 is TGTGCCAGCAGCTTCGGACTCCATTCTCGATCGGAGCAGTACTTC. It translates to CASSFGLHSRSEQYF.

The chain uses TRBV28 and TRBJ1-1; D possibly corresponds to TRBD1 (5 bases). The CDR3 covers 15 residues. The ends were cut back, 3 bases at V and 3 bases at J, with 14 bases in the middle. The germline V gene has CDR1 MDHEN and CDR2 SYDVKM. The chain's CDR3 is CASSFGLKGDTEAFF. The DNA of the CDR3 is TGTGCCAGCAGTTTCGGTTTGAAAGGGGACACTGAAGCTTTCTTT.

The V and J genes are TRBV2 and TRBJ1-2, with TRBD1 identical over 7 bases. The CDR3 has 13 residues. CDR1 is SNHLY, CDR2 FYNNEI, per germline. J was trimmed by 8 bases and V by 4 bases; bases with no gene match: 7. CDR3 protein: CASSVDRVSGYTF. The CDR3 region has the DNA TGTGCCAGCAGTGTAGACAGGGTAAGCGGCTACACCTTC.

The table lists this clone with a few counts. V is TRBV7-9 and J is TRBJ1-5; D not certain. CDR1 is SEHNR and CDR2 is FQNEAQ in the germline V gene (reference sequence). The CDR3 has 13 residues. V was shortened by 5 bases and J by 7 bases, with 12 bases between the two germline ends. The CDR3 DNA reads TGTGCCAGCAGCCGGGAGGTGGGCCAGCCCCAGCATTTT. Its translation is CASSREVGQPQHF.

This chain connects TRBV10-3 to TRBJ1-1; 9 nucleotides align to TRBD1. V gave up 6 bases and J gave up 3 bases; unmatched junction bases: 2. The V gene's germline CDR1 is ENHRY and CDR2 SYGVKD. The CDR3 is 13 amino acids. The CDR3 bases are TGTGCCATCAGACAGGGGGCGCACACTGAAGCTTTCTTT. Translation: CAIRQGAHTEAFF.

This chain uses TRBV6-5 with TRBJ2-7; 7 bases align to TRBD1. Germline lookup yields CDR1 MNHEY and CDR2 SVGAGI. J was trimmed by 5 bases and V by 0 bases; bases with no gene match: 7. There are 15 residues in the CDR3. The CDR3 reads CASSYSLQGGDEQYF. In DNA, the CDR3 is TGTGCCAGCAGTTACTCCCTGCAAGGGGGCGACGAGCAGTACTTC.

CDR3 in DNA: TGCGCCAGCAGCCACTCTAGCGGGAACGCAGATACGCAGTATTTT. Protein product: CASSHSSGNADTQYF. The chain carries TRBV4-3 and TRBJ2-3; TRBD2 aligns across 9 bases. CDR3 length: 15 residues. Looked up from germline, CDR1 is LGHNA and CDR2 is YSLEER. Trimming at V came to 3 bases and at J to 4 bases, leaving 5 bases not matched to a gene.

V is TRBV2 and J is TRBJ2-3, with TRBD2 identical over 14 bases. Trimming cost V 5 bases and J 4 bases; bases outside gene matches: 8. Looked up from germline, CDR1 is SNHLY and CDR2 is FYNNEI. The CDR3 has 17 residues. CDR3 loop: CASSNGRLAGGADTQYF. The CDR3 DNA follows: TGTGCCAGCAGTAACGGCCGACTAGCGGGGGGGGCAGATACGCAGTATTTT.